This TCR beta chain is from a study of blood T cell repertoires in COVID-19. The wider study: There were acute and convalescent COVID-19 samples, and they came from the United States, Italy and Spain.

The Seattle site enrolled patients during active infection and followed them longitudinally. Under the authors' procedure: Amplified reference gene primers provided the basis for estimating nucleated cell counts. Measured with immunoSEQ multiplex PCR; TCRdb has only the in-frame clones, and not every one. That table supplies the V and J calls and clone size; D and trimming were determined from the DNA. The sample holds more than 300,000 clones, 85% to 90% seen once. The clonotype comes from a woman aged 50 to 65 with COVID-19, enrolled during active disease. Sequenced: peripheral blood.

CDR3 coding DNA: TGTGCCAGCAGTCCAATCCCAATTAATCAGCCCCAGCATTTT. Its translation: CASSPIPINQPQHF. The gene calls are TRBV28 and TRBJ1-5; D is unresolved. The ends were cut back, 5 bases at V and 4 bases at J, with 12 bases in the middle. CDR1 is MDHEN and CDR2 is SYDVKM in the germline V gene. The CDR3 sequence is 14 residues long.